This T cell receptor beta chain was observed in a study of shared clonotypes between healthy human individuals. Turning to the study itself: Those who served as donors were two women and a few men between the ages of 18 and 49. Each donor's CD8 memory used one plate, CD8 naive two, each CD4 subset three.

Each cell subset's genomic DNA was divided evenly among several immunoSEQ plates. Sequencing was performed with immunoSEQ multiplex PCR; in TCRdb, only in-frame clones are kept and a portion is missing. The table lists approximately 2.4 million clones, 95% of them singletons. As for this clone: Its antigen remains unknown.

Study-level results: The four-donor shared clonotypes exceeded non-shared clonotypes in generation probability, with non-shared ones scoring lower.

With V trimmed by 6 bases and J by 1 base, 5 bases remained unmatched. Germline V gene lookup returns CDR1 MNHEY and CDR2 SMNVEV (reference sequence). This CDR3 has 14 amino acids. The sequence was collected from a man in his late teens or twenties in good health. Sequenced input: naive CD4+ T cells sorted from blood. Subset reported: CD45RA+ positively selected. The V gene is TRBV27, the J gene TRBJ1-1; 7 nucleotides agree with TRBD1. CDR3 sequence: CASRRDRENTEAFF. The CDR3 DNA is TGTGCCAGCAGACGGGACAGAGAGAACACTGAAGCTTTCTTT.